The present TCR beta chain was sequenced within a study of neoadjuvant anti-PD-1 for oral cavity cancer. Blood libraries mostly used approximately 480 ng genomic DNA, six replicates each. Here immunoSEQ multiplex PCR was the method, and the copy in TCRdb shows in-frame clones only, minus some. The sample has about 14,000 clones; roughly three fifths are singletons. V was clipped by 5 bases and J by 0 bases, with 8 bases between them. The CDR3 is made up of 14 amino acids. Germline V gene sequence: CDR1 SEHNR, CDR2 FQNEAQ (reference sequence). Patients were newly diagnosed with stage II-IVA oral cavity squamous cell carcinoma without prior systemic or radiation treatment. This clone turned up a few times.

This clonotype was obtained from a person aged 40-85 years with oral cavity squamous cell carcinoma. The sample was PBMCs, taken before nivolumab (anti-PD-1) treatment. The chain employs TRBV7-9 and TRBJ2-1, with D tentatively TRBD2 (6 bases). The CDR3 nucleotides are TGTGCCAGCAGCGGGGGGAGCTCCTACAATGAGCAGTTCTTC. Its protein is CASSGGSSYNEQFF.